A selection of T cell receptor beta chains follows, all from one sample in a study of T cells after posttransplantation cyclophosphamide. TCRdb's table, derived via immunoSEQ multiplex PCR, lists solely in-frame clones and lacks some. The sample has 50,000 to 65,000 clones; about 86% are singletons. Material: PBMCs. The receptors derive from a young man with a blood cancer, CMV-positive, and with a related stem cell donor. The CDR3 runs from the conserved cysteine through the conserved F or W. A D gene is named only where the DNA matches it firmly. Only some rows state a clone size, as once, few, many or a class for expanded clones.

J gene,D gene,clone size,V gene,CDR3 protein,CDR3 DNA
TRBJ2-3,-,-,TRBV2,CAGGRQGLSGDTQYF,TGTGCCGGAGGGCGACAGGGTTTATCAGGAGATACGCAGTATTTT
TRBJ2-1,-,-,TRBV6-5,CASRNYYEAYNEQFF,TGTGCCAGCAGAAATTACTACGAAGCCTACAATGAGCAGTTCTTC
TRBJ2-3,TRBD1,-,TRBV19,CASTLGQGLATVDTQYF,TGTGCCAGTACCCTAGGACAGGGATTGGCGACGGTAGATACGCAGTATTTT
TRBJ2-7,TRBD2,once,TRBV10-3,CAISGPTTSGVSYEQYF,TGTGCCATCAGTGGACCCACGACTAGCGGGGTCTCCTACGAGCAGTACTTC
TRBJ2-3,TRBD2,-,TRBV6-5,CASSSASGGRDTQYF,TGTGCCAGCAGTTCCGCGTCGGGAGGTCGGGATACGCAGTATTTT
TRBJ1-6,TRBD1,-,TRBV7-6,CASSLGQGNNSPLHF,TGTGCCAGCAGCTTAGGACAGGGTAATAATTCACCCCTCCACTTT
TRBJ2-1,TRBD1,-,TRBV2,CASSEGRQGASLGGQFF,TGTGCCAGCAGTGAAGGGAGGCAGGGGGCATCCCTAGGGGGGCAGTTCTTC
TRBJ2-1,TRBD2,once,TRBV4-2,CASSQERSRGTSNEQFF,TGTGCCAGCAGCCAAGAAAGATCGCGCGGGACTAGCAATGAGCAGTTCTTC
TRBJ2-7,TRBD2,-,TRBV6-5,CASSPGTSGYEQYF,TGTGCCAGCAGCCCCGGGACTAGCGGCTACGAGCAGTACTTC
TRBJ1-4,TRBD1,few,TRBV9,CASSVGQGREKLFF,TGTGCCAGCAGCGTAGGACAGGGACGTGAAAAACTGTTTTTT
TRBJ2-3,-,-,TRBV5-6,CASSPRLSRHTQYF,TGTGCCAGCAGCCCCCGACTAAGCCGTCATACGCAGTATTTT
TRBJ1-2,-,-,TRBV6-6,CASRTGGPSYTF,TGTGCCAGCAGGACGGGGGGCCCCAGCTACACCTTC
TRBJ1-1,-,-,TRBV18,CASSPQSLDGAEAFF,TGTGCCAGCTCACCACAATCGCTGGACGGGGCTGAAGCTTTCTTT
TRBJ1-3,TRBD1,-,TRBV5-1,CASSSSYTGGISGNTIYF,TGCGCCAGCAGCTCTAGCTATACAGGGGGCATCTCTGGAAACACCATATATTTT
TRBJ2-6,-,-,TRBV7-8,CASSLGDSGANVLTF,TGTGCCAGCAGCTTAGGCGACTCTGGGGCCAACGTCCTGACTTTC
TRBJ2-3,-,-,TRBV27,CASSPNGGITDTQYF,TGTGCCAGCAGCCCCAACGGCGGGATTACAGATACGCAGTATTTT
TRBJ2-1,TRBD1,-,TRBV30,CAWSPWVLQGAYYNEQFF,TGTGCCTGGAGTCCGTGGGTGTTACAGGGGGCTTACTACAATGAGCAGTTCTTC
TRBJ1-1,TRBD1,-,TRBV2,CASSMGQGWRTEAFF,TGTGCCAGCAGTATGGGACAGGGGTGGAGGACTGAAGCTTTCTTT
TRBJ1-2,-,-,TRBV4-3,CASSQDLTGIPNYGYTF,TGCGCCAGCAGCCAAGACCTAACAGGGATTCCTAACTATGGCTACACCTTC
TRBJ2-7,-,-,TRBV7-9,CASSLATSQSYEQYF,TGTGCCAGCAGCTTAGCAACTAGCCAATCCTACGAGCAGTACTTC
TRBJ2-5,TRBD1,-,TRBV28,CASSHLFDREETQYF,TGTGCCAGCAGCCATCTTTTCGACAGGGAAGAGACCCAGTACTTC
TRBJ2-3,TRBD1,-,TRBV10-3,CAISESSISTGGSHTDTQYF,TGTGCCATCAGTGAGTCATCAATTTCAACAGGGGGCAGTCACACAGATACGCAGTATTTT
TRBJ2-2,-,-,TRBV13,CASSSYFPLNLRTGELFF,TGTGCCAGCAGCTCATATTTTCCCTTGAATCTCCGGACCGGGGAGCTGTTTTTT
TRBJ1-1,-,-,TRBV5-6,CASSHRGADTEAFF,TGTGCCAGCAGCCACCGGGGAGCCGACACTGAAGCTTTCTTT
TRBJ2-4,-,-,TRBV28,CASSLGQGGPPSGGAAKNIQYF,TGTGCCAGCAGTTTAGGACAGGGGGGGCCTCCCAGCGGGGGGGCAGCCAAAAACATTCAGTACTTC
TRBJ1-5,-,-,TRBV7-8,CASSPGTLNQPQHF,TGTGCCAGCAGCCCCGGGACACTCAATCAGCCCCAGCATTTT
TRBJ1-1,-,-,TRBV6-1,CASSESGSMNTEAFF,TGTGCCAGCTCTGAGTCAGGCAGCATGAACACTGAAGCTTTCTTT
TRBJ2-5,-,-,TRBV6-6,CASSYSRETQYF,TGTGCCAGCAGTTACTCGAGAGAGACCCAGTACTTC
TRBJ2-7,-,-,TRBV9,CASSVGGGKDEQYF,TGTGCCAGCAGCGTGGGAGGGGGTAAGGACGAGCAGTACTTC
TRBJ2-7,TRBD1,once,TRBV29-1,CSVGPPVTGTGSYEQYF,TGCAGCGTTGGCCCCCCCGTAACCGGGACAGGCTCCTACGAGCAGTACTTC
TRBJ1-1,-,-,TRBV7-8,CASSFQGGTEAFF,TGTGCCAGCAGCTTCCAGGGCGGCACTGAAGCTTTCTTT
TRBJ2-6,-,-,TRBV19,CASSITGFSSGANVLTF,TGTGCCAGTAGTATCACAGGCTTTAGCTCTGGGGCCAACGTCCTGACTTTC
TRBJ1-5,TRBD1,-,TRBV27,CASSYLGQPNQPQHF,TGTGCCAGCAGTTACCTGGGACAGCCCAATCAGCCCCAGCATTTT
TRBJ1-2,-,-,TRBV28,CASSNPGAALRGGYTF,TGTGCCAGCAGTAACCCAGGGGCCGCCCTACGAGGGGGCTACACCTTC
TRBJ2-7,-,-,TRBV7-9,CASSLGGSTYEQYF,TGTGCCAGCAGCTTAGGGGGCAGCACCTACGAGCAGTACTTC
TRBJ1-5,-,-,TRBV5-5,CASSLLGQNQPQHF,TGTGCCAGCAGCTTGCTGGGCCAGAATCAGCCCCAGCATTTT